This TCR beta chain comes out of a study of OX40 agonist ivuxolimab in advanced cancers. General study findings and limits: Nonresponders, in some cases, also had low normalized T-cell clonal expansion.

The table lists this clone with a count of one. Its specificity is unknown. Germline values: CDR1 MGHRA, CDR2 YSYEKL. Trimming stripped 4 bases from V and 0 bases from J, with 14 bases between. This CDR3 region has 16 residues. The data were produced by immunoSEQ multiplex PCR, yet TCRdb's version contains in-frame clones alone and is incomplete. The sample has 65,000 to 85,000 clones; more than 70% are singletons. The receptor comes from an adult with an advanced solid tumor such as melanoma, head and neck, liver or kidney cancer. This chain joins TRBV4-1 and TRBJ2-3, with D possibly matching TRBD2 (5 bases). The sequences come from CD4+ or CD8+ T cells sorted from blood, collected in a trial of the OX40 agonist ivuxolimab. The CDR3 here is CASSPPYEGSTDTQYF. The CDR3 DNA reads TGCGCCAGCAGCCCGCCATATGAGGGAAGCACAGATACGCAGTATTTT.